One and the same sample provided the 15 T cell receptor beta chains below, sequenced in a study of blood T cell repertoires in COVID-19. The protocol was immunoSEQ multiplex PCR, while the TCRdb copy is restricted to in-frame clones and leaves out a portion. The table records 200,000 to 250,000 clones, less than 85% of them present only once. The sequencing input was peripheral blood. Receptors were obtained from a woman between 65 and 79 years old with acute or convalescent COVID-19.

The chain links TRBV15 to TRBJ2-1; 8 bases map to TRBD2. Germline V gives CDR1 LNHNV, CDR2 YYDKDF (reference sequence). V shed 1 base and J 3 bases; nucleotides not matched to a gene: 5. The CDR3 runs 16 residues. CDR3 protein: CATSRGGTSGYNEQFF. The CDR3 nucleotides read TGTGCCACCAGCAGAGGAGGTACTAGCGGCTACAATGAGCAGTTCTTC. Combining the CDR3 with reference TRBV15 and TRBJ2-1 gives the whole variable domain DAMVIQNPRYQVTQFGKPVTLSCSQTLNHNVMYWYQQKSSQAPKLLFHYYDKDFNNEADTPDNFQSRRPNTSFCFLDIRSPGLGDTAMYLCATSRGGTSGYNEQFFGPGTRLTVL.

The V and J genes are TRBV6-1 and TRBJ2-1; 8 bases map to TRBD2. Germline CDR1 MNHNS, CDR2 SASEGT. V lost 4 bases and J lost 4; bases outside the gene matches: 9. The CDR3 runs 16 residues. CDR3 in amino acids: CASSGLLAAEYNEQFF. DNA of the CDR3: TGTGCCAGCAGTGGCTTACTAGCGGCGGAGTACAATGAGCAGTTCTTC.

CDR3 DNA sequence: TGTGCCAGCAGTTTGCCCCCGGGACAGGGGGGAAACACCATATATTTT. Amino acid sequence: CASSLPPGQGGNTIYF. This chain joins TRBV5-4 and TRBJ1-3, with 10 bases that match TRBD1. Germline CDR1 is SGHNT and CDR2 is YYREEE (reference sequence). The CDR3 totals 16 residues. The V gene end was trimmed by 5 bases and the J gene end by 4 bases; junction bases not matched to a gene: 9.

The chain is built from TRBV30 and TRBJ1-5, with 7 bases lining up with TRBD1. In germline, CDR1 is GTSNPN, CDR2 SVGIG (reference sequence). This CDR3 comprises 16 residues. V was pared by 3 bases and J by 2 bases, with 10 bases of the junction left unmatched. CDR3 nucleotides: TGTGCCTGGAGGACAGGGAAGGGATATGGCAATCAGCCCCAGCATTTT. Translated: CAWRTGKGYGNQPQHF. Full variable domain (remainder filled in from reference TRBV30 and TRBJ1-5): SQTIHQWPATLVQPVGSPLSLECTVEGTSNPNLYWYRQAAGRGLQLLFYSVGIGQISSEVPQNLSASRPQDRQFILSSKKLLLSDSGFYLCAWRTGKGYGNQPQHFGDGTRLSIL.

This clone was counted between two and nine times. The gene calls are TRBV5-1 and TRBJ2-2; D perhaps matches TRBD1 (6 bases). The length of the CDR3 is 13 residues. Deletions cut 6 bases from V and 2 bases from J, with 8 bases between. Germline CDR1 reads SGHRS; CDR2 reads YFSETQ. The CDR3 DNA is TGCGCCAGCACGGACAGAAACACCGGGGAGCTGTTTTTT. The encoded protein is CASTDRNTGELFF.

The V and J genes are TRBV27 and TRBJ1-2; D possibly corresponds to TRBD1 (5 bases). The V gene's germline CDR1 is MNHEY and CDR2 SMNVEV (reference sequence). The ends were cut back, 7 bases at V and 8 bases at J, with 20 bases in the middle. The CDR3 length is 14 residues. CDR3 DNA: TGTGCCAGCACATTACGGGGGGGTGGAGGAGGCTACACCTTC. This encodes CASTLRGGGGGYTF.

This chain uses TRBV18 with TRBJ2-6, with 7 bases aligning to TRBD1. From germline, CDR1 is KGHSH and CDR2 LQKENI. Losses at the gene ends were 4 bases for V and 0 bases for J; bases not matched to a gene: 9. The CDR3 covers 18 residues. DNA of the CDR3: TGTGCCAGCTCACGACAACAGGGGTTAAGCTCTGGGGCCAACGTCCTGACTTTC. As protein: CASSRQQGLSSGANVLTF.

The chain uses TRBV7-3 and TRBJ2-1, with D possibly matching TRBD1 (5 bases). Germline V lookup: CDR1 SGHTA, CDR2 FQGTGA. V shed 5 bases and J shed 2 bases, with 13 bases lying between them. This CDR3 is 15 amino acids long. CDR3: CASSPDSSTYNEQFF. The CDR3 DNA reads as TGTGCCAGCAGCCCTGACAGTTCCACCTACAATGAGCAGTTCTTC.

This clone was recorded many times. The chain joins TRBV6-5 to TRBJ2-3; tentatively, D is TRBD1 (5 bases). Trimming cost V 4 bases and J 5 bases, with 19 bases left between them. The CDR3 sequence is 16 residues long. From germline, CDR1 is MNHEY and CDR2 SVGAGI. The CDR3 nucleotides are TGTGCCAGCAGTTTTTCCGGACATTTTTCGAAAGATACGCAGTATTTT. It is translated as CASSFSGHFSKDTQYF.

V is TRBV2 and J is TRBJ1-5; D unresolved. The germline CDR1 and CDR2 sequences are SNHLY and FYNNEI. The CDR3 has 11 residues. V was cut by 5 bases and J by 13 bases, with 12 bases left in between. CDR3 sequence reads: CASSLREGQHF. DNA of the CDR3: TGTGCCAGCAGTTTGAGGGAAGGTCAGCATTTT. The variable domain in full, completed from reference TRBV2 and TRBJ1-5, reads EPEVTQTPSHQVTQMGQEVILRCVPISNHLYFYWYRQILGQKVEFLVSFYNNEISEKSEIFDDQFSVERPDGSNFTLKIRSTKLEDSAMYFCASSLREGQHFGDGTRLSIL.

The genes are TRBV5-1 and TRBJ2-1; 7 nucleotides agree with TRBD2. V shed 5 bases and J 5 bases; nucleotides not matched to a gene: 7. Per the germline V gene, CDR1 is SGHRS and CDR2 is YFSETQ. The CDR3 loop spans 14 amino acids. The CDR3 is CASSSREADNEQFF. DNA for the CDR3: TGCGCCAGCAGTTCTCGGGAGGCCGACAATGAGCAGTTCTTC.

The chain recombines TRBV29-1 with TRBJ2-7, with D maybe TRBD2 (7 bases). Trimming pared 7 bases from V and 0 bases from J, leaving 19 bases between. Germline lookup yields CDR1 SQVTM and CDR2 ANQGSEA. This CDR3 spans 15 amino acids. CDR3 bases: TGCAGCGCTGGGGGGGCAGGGCTGCCCTCCTACGAGCAGTACTTC. Translating it yields CSAGGAGLPSYEQYF.

V usage is TRBV24-1 and J usage is TRBJ2-5; D is uncertain. CDR3 length equals 13 residues. The ends were cut back, 0 bases at V and 4 bases at J, with 5 bases in the middle. The germline CDR1 and CDR2 sequences are KGHDR and SFDVKD. CDR3 nucleotide sequence: TGTGCCACCAGTGATTTGGAGCGAGAGACCCAGTACTTC. Its protein is CATSDLERETQYF.

The rearrangement uses TRBV30 and TRBJ2-3; TRBD2 might be the D (6 bases). The CDR3 extends over 11 amino acids. CDR1 and CDR2 from the germline V gene are GTSNPN and SVGIG (reference sequence). Trimming shortened V by 3 bases and J by 8 bases, and 9 bases separated the two germline ends. The CDR3 region has the DNA TGTGCCTGGAGAGTCGGGGGTACGCAGTATTTT. This encodes CAWRVGGTQYF. Based on the CDR3 plus reference TRBV30 and TRBJ2-3, the full variable domain is SQTIHQWPATLVQPVGSPLSLECTVEGTSNPNLYWYRQAAGRGLQLLFYSVGIGQISSEVPQNLSASRPQDRQFILSSKKLLLSDSGFYLCAWRVGGTQYFGPGTRLTVL.

The V gene is TRBV30, the J gene TRBJ1-4, with 9 nucleotides matching TRBD1. Losses at the gene ends were 1 base for V and 4 bases for J; bases not matched to a gene: 4. The CDR3 is made up of 15 amino acids. The germline V gene has CDR1 GTSNPN and CDR2 SVGIG (reference sequence). CDR3 DNA: TGTGCCTGGAGTGGGGGACAGGGCAATAATGAAAAACTGTTTTTT. It specifies CAWSGGQGNNEKLFF.